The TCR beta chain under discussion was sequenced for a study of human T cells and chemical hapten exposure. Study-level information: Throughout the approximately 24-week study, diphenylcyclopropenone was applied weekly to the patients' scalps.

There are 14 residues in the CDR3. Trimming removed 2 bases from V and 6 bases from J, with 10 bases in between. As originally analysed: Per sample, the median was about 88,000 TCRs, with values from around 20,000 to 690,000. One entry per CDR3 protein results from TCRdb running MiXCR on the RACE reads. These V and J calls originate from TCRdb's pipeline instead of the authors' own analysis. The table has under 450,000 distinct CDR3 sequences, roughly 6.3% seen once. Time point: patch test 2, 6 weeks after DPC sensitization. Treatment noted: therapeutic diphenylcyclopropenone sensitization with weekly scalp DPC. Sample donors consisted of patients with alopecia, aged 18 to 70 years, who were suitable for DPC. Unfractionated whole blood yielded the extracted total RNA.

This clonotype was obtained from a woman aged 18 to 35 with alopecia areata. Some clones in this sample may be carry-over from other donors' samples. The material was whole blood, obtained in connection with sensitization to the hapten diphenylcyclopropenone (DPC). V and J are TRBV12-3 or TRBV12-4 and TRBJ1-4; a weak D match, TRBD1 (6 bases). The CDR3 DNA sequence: TGTGCCAGCAGTTTATCGGGGGGCTATGAAAAACTGTTTTTT. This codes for CASSLSGGYEKLFF.